Here is one TCR beta chain with its context. Sequence at one end of the junction differs from germline and may be a read error. Germline V lookup: CDR1 SGHDN, CDR2 FVKESK. This CDR3 has 14 amino acids. The sample originates from a study of tumor-infiltrating lymphocytes in primary liver carcinoma. Extraction of RNA together with DNA used roughly 19-31 mg of unsorted bulk tissue. Making TCR beta cDNA involved approximately 510 ng total RNA and a constant-region primer. Three nested multiplex PCR rounds, a slightly modified ARM-PCR, produced the libraries for TCR beta. Each of the first two PCR rounds ran roughly 9 cycles with TRBV1-TRBV30 forward and C-beta reverse primers. TCRdb re-called the multiplex PCR reads with MiXCR, one entry per CDR3 protein. Here the sample spans more than 30,000 distinct CDR3 sequences, roughly 80% being singletons.

The gene calls are TRBV14 and TRBJ2-1, with a possible D match to TRBD2 (5 bases). The sequence derives from a man aged 40-49 years with primary liver carcinoma and hepatitis B virus infection. Sequenced input: tumor-adjacent normal liver tissue. The CDR3 loop is CASSQTSIWDEQFF. DNA of the CDR3: TGTGCCAGCAGCCAAACTAGTATCTGGGATGAACAGTTCTTC.